This passage covers 10 T cell receptor beta chains from one sample sequenced in a study of blood T cell repertoires in COVID-19. The repertoire was sequenced with immunoSEQ multiplex PCR; TCRdb's copy has only in-frame clones and lacks some. The repertoire has around 78,000 clones, about 89% of them found once; the top ten carry under 1.5%. Sequenced input: PBMCs or T cells enriched from blood (not recorded which). The receptors were sampled from a woman aged 45-60 years with acute COVID-19.

This clone was observed a single time. CDR3: CASSSDRAKPEAFF. CDR3 in DNA: TGTGCCAGCAGTTCGGACAGGGCGAAGCCTGAAGCTTTCTTT. V gene TRBV27 combines with J gene TRBJ1-1; TRBD1 aligns across 8 bases. The CDR3 extends over 14 amino acids. V was pared by 4 bases and J by 6 bases, with 7 bases of the junction left unmatched. CDR1 is MNHEY, CDR2 SMNVEV, per germline (reference sequence).

The chain recombines TRBV2 with TRBJ2-7, with 8 positions matching TRBD1. CDR1 and CDR2 from the germline V gene are SNHLY and FYNNEI. The CDR3 sequence is 15 residues long. The ends lost 5 bases at V and 7 bases at J; junction bases unmatched: 13. The CDR3 is CASSPLGTGGSEQYF. The CDR3 region has the DNA TGTGCCAGCAGTCCGTTAGGAACAGGGGGTAGTGAGCAGTACTTC.

The CDR3 nucleotides are TGTGCCAGCACTTTGATGGCGGGAGTTGCTGGGGCCAACGTCCTGACTTTC. This translates into CASTLMAGVAGANVLTF. The chain combines TRBV27 with TRBJ2-6; TRBD2 matches at 7 bases. Germline lookup yields CDR1 MNHEY and CDR2 SMNVEV (reference sequence). The V and J ends lost 7 bases and 2 bases, in that order; junction bases with no gene match: 11. This CDR3 contains 17 residues.

V gene TRBV4-3 combines with J gene TRBJ2-3; 8 bases line up with TRBD1. The CDR3 loop spans 14 amino acids. Germline V gene data show CDR1 as LGHNA and CDR2 as YSLEER. Germline trimming cut 0 bases from V and 7 bases from J; bases unmatched to any gene: 3. Here the CDR3 reads CASSQETGVHTQYF. For the CDR3, the DNA is TGCGCCAGCAGCCAAGAGACAGGGGTTCATACGCAGTATTTT.

A single count supports this clone. V is TRBV29-1 and J is TRBJ2-1, with TRBD1 matching 8 bases. Germline lookup yields CDR1 SQVTM and CDR2 ANQGSEA. The CDR3 extends over 14 amino acids. Trimming at V came to 7 bases and at J to 4 bases, leaving 9 bases not matched to a gene. CDR3 loop: CSAMMGTGYNEQFF. CDR3 sequence (DNA): TGCAGCGCTATGATGGGGACAGGATACAATGAGCAGTTCTTC.

V and J are TRBV19 and TRBJ2-1, with 13 bases matching TRBD2. Germline V gives CDR1 LNHDA, CDR2 SQIVND (reference sequence). With V trimmed by 10 bases and J by 9 bases, 6 bases remained unmatched. This CDR3 region has 13 residues. CDR3 residues: CATRTSGSGEQFF. The CDR3 region has the DNA TGTGCCACCCGGACTAGCGGGAGTGGTGAGCAGTTCTTC.

A few counts support this clone. The chain uses TRBV6-5 and TRBJ1-2, with 9 bases fitting TRBD1. Trimming cost V 6 bases and J 8 bases; bases outside gene matches: 4. The V gene's germline CDR1 is MNHEY and CDR2 SVGAGI. This CDR3 region has 12 residues. This CDR3 is CASRGQGGGYTF. Here the CDR3 DNA reads TGTGCCAGCAGGGGACAGGGAGGGGGCTACACCTTC.

The genes are TRBV5-1 and TRBJ2-3, with TRBD1 matching 10 bases. This CDR3 is built from 15 residues. Germline-derived CDR1 and CDR2 are SGHRS and YFSETQ. After removal of 5 bases from V and 4 bases from J, the junction contained 7 bases not matched to a gene. CDR3 nucleotide sequence: TGCGCCAGCAGGAGGGGGACAGGGGACCCAGATACGCAGTATTTT. Its protein product is CASRRGTGDPDTQYF.

The chain links TRBV2 to TRBJ1-1, with unresolved D. With 8 bases removed from V and 1 base from J, the gap between germline ends came to 11 bases. This CDR3 has 13 residues. The germline V gene has CDR1 SNHLY and CDR2 FYNNEI. The chain's CDR3 is CASASTGNTEAFF. CDR3 DNA: TGTGCCAGCGCGTCGACGGGGAACACTGAAGCTTTCTTT.

The genes are TRBV15 and TRBJ2-6; 7 positions agree with TRBD1. V lost 3 bases to trimming and J lost 0 bases; unmatched junction nucleotides: 17. The germline CDR1 and CDR2 sequences are LNHNV and YYDKDF (reference sequence). This CDR3 spans 21 amino acids. The CDR3 nucleotides are TGTGCCACCAGCAGGGCTCTGGCAGGCGTACAGGGGAGCTCTGGGGCCAACGTCCTGACTTTC. Residues: CATSRALAGVQGSSGANVLTF.